This T cell receptor (beta chain) came from a study of T-cell reconstitution after alpha-beta-depleted transplantation in children. Unique molecular identifiers were incorporated when the TCRbeta library was constructed. TCRdb processed the PCR reads anew with MiXCR; each CDR3 protein has one entry. The table shows 500,000 to 750,000 distinct CDR3 sequences, with 25% to 30% occurring only once. This material consisted of PBMCs, taken before TCRalphabeta/CD19-depleted stem cell transplant. This receptor was taken from a boy under two years old with Wiskott-Aldrich syndrome, due to receive a stem cell transplant.

CDR3 amino acids: CASSLGQGIALYNEQFF. The CDR3 region has the DNA TGTGCCAGCAGTTTAGGTCAGGGGATTGCTTTGTACAATGAGCAGTTCTTC. The chain is built from TRBV12-3 or TRBV12-4 and TRBJ2-1; TRBD1 is a possible D gene (6 bases). The CDR3 covers 17 residues. Deletions cut 1 base from V and 4 bases from J, with 17 bases between.